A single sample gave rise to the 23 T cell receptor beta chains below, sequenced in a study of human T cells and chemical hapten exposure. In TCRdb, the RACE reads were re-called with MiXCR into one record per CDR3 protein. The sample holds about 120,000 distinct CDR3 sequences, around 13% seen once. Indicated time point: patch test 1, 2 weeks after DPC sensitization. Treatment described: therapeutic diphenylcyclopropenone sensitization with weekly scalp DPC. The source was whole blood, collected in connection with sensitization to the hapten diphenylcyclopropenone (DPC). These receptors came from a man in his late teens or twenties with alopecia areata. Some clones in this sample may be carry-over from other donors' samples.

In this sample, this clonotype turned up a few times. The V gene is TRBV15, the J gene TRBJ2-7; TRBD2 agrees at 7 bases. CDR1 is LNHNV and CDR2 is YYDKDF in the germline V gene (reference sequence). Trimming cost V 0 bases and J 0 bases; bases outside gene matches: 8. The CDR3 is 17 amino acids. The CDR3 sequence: CATSRDLARTSSYEQYF. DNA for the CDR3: TGTGCCACCAGCAGAGACCTAGCCCGGACTAGCTCCTACGAGCAGTACTTC.

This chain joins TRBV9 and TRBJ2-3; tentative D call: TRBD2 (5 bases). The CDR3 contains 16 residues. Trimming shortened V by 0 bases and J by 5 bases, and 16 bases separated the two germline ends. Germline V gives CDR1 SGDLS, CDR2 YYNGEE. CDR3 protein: CASSVVFSGLRDTQYF. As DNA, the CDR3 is TGTGCCAGCAGCGTAGTCTTTTCAGGACTTCGAGATACGCAGTATTTT.

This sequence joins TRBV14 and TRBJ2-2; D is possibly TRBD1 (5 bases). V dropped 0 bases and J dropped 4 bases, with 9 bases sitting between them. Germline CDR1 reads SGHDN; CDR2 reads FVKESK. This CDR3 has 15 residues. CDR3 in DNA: TGTGCCAGCAGCCAAGAATGGACACCCACCGGGGAGCTGTTTTTT. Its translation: CASSQEWTPTGELFF.

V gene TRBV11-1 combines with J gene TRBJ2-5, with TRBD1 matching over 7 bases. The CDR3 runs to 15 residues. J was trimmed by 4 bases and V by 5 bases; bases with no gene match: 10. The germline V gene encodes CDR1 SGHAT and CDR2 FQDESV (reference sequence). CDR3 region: CASSRRTGLGETQYF. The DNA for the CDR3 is TGTGCCAGCAGCAGACGGACAGGACTGGGAGAGACCCAGTACTTC.

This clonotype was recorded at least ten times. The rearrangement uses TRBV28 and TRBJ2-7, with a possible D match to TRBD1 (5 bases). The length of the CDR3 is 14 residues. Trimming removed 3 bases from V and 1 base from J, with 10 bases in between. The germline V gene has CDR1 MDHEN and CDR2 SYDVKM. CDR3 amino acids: CASSFPGSSYEQYF. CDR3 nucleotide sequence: TGTGCCAGCAGTTTCCCAGGGTCGTCCTACGAGCAGTACTTC.

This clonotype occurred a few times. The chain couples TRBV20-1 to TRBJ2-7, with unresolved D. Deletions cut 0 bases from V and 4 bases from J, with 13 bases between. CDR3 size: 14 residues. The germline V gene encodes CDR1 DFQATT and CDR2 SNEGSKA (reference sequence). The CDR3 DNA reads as TGCAGTGCTAGAGATCCGAATCCTATTTACGAGCAGTACTTC. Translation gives CSARDPNPIYEQYF.

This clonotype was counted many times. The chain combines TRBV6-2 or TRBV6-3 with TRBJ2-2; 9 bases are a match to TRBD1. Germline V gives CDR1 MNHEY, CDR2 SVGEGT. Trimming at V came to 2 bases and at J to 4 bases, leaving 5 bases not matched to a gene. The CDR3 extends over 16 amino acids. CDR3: CASSYTPGQGTGELFF. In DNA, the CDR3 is TGTGCCAGCAGTTACACCCCGGGACAGGGCACCGGGGAGCTGTTTTTT.

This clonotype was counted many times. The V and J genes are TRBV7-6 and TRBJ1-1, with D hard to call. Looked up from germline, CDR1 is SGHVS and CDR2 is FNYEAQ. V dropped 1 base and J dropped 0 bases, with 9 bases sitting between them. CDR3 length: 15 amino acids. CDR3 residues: CASSLGWEMNTEAFF. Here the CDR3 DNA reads TGTGCCAGCAGCTTAGGTTGGGAGATGAACACTGAAGCTTTCTTT.

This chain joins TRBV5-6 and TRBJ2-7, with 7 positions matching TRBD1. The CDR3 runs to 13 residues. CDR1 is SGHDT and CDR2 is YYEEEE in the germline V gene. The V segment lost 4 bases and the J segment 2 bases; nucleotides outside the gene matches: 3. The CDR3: CASSPGQTYEQYV. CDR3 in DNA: TGTGCCAGCAGCCCGGGACAGACCTACGAGCAGTACGTC.

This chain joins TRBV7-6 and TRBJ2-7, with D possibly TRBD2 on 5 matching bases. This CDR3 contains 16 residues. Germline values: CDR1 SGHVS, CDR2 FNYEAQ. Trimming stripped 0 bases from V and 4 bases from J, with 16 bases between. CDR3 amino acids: CASSLAPRQRGYEQYF. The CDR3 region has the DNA TGTGCCAGCAGCTTAGCGCCTAGACAACGCGGGTACGAGCAGTACTTC.

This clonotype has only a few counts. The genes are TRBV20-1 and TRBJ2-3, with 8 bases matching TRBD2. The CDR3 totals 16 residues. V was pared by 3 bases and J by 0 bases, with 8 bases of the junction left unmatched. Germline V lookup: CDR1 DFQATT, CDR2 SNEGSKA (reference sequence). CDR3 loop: CSASGRRGASTDTQYF. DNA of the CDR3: TGCAGTGCTAGCGGTCGGCGGGGGGCGAGCACAGATACGCAGTATTTT.

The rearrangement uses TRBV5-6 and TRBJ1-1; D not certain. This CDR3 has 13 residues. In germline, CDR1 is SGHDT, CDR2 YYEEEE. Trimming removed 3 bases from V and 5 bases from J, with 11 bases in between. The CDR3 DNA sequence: TGTGCCAGCAGCTGGGCCCTGAGGACTGAAGCTTTCTTT. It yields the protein CASSWALRTEAFF.

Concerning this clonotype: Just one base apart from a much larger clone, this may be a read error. CDR3 nucleotides: TGTGCCAGCAGTGTTAGTAGAAACTCCTACAATGAGCAGTTCTTC. It codes for CASSVSRNSYNEQFF. The chain joins TRBV6-2 or TRBV6-3 to TRBJ2-1; unclear D gene. V was cut by 5 bases and J by 0 bases, with 11 bases left in between. The CDR3 is 15 amino acids. Looked up from germline, CDR1 is MNHEY and CDR2 is SVGEGT.

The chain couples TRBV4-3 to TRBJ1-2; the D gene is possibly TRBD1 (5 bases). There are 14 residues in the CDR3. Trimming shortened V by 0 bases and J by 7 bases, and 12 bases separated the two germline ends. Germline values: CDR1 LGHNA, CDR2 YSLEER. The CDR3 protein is CASSQDPGTGGYTF. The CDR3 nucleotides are TGCGCCAGCAGCCAAGATCCAGGGACGGGTGGCTACACCTTC.

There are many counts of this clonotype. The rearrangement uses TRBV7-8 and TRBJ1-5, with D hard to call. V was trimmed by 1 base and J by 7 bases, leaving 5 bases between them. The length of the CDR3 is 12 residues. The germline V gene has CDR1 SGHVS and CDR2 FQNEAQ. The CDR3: CASSLGGQPQHF. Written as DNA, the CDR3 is TGTGCCAGCAGCTTAGGTGGGCAGCCCCAGCATTTT.

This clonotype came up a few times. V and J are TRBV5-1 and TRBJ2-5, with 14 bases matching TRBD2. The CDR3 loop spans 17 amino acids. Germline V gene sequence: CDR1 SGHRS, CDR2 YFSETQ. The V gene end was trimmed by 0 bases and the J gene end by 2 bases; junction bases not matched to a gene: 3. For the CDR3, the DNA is TGCGCCAGCAGCTTGGCCGGGACTAGCGGGGGACAAGAGACCCAGTACTTC. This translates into CASSLAGTSGGQETQYF.

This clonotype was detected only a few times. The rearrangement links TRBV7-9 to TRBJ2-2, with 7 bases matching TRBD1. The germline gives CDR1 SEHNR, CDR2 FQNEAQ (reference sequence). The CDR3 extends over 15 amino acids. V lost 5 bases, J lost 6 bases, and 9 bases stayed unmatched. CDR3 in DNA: TGTGCCAGCAGCCCACCGACAGGGTTATCCGGGGAGCTGTTTTTT. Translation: CASSPPTGLSGELFF.

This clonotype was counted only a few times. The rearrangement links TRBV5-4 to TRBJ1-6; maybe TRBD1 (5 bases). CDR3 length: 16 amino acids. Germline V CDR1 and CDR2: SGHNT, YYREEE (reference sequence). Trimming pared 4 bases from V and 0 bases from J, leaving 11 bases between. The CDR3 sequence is CASSTFDSSYNSPLHF. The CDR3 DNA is TGTGCCAGCAGCACCTTCGACAGCTCCTATAATTCACCCCTCCACTTT.

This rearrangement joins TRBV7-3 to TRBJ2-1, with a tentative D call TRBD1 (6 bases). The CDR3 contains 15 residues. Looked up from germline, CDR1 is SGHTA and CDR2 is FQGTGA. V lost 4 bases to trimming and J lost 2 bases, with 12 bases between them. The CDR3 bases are TGTGCCAGCAGCTACTCCGGGACAACCTACAATGAGCAGTTCTTC. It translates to CASSYSGTTYNEQFF.

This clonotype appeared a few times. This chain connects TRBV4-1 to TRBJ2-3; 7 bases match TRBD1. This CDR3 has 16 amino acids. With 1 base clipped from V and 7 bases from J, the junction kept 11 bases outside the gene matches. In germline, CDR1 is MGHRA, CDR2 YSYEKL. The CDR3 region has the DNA TGCGCCAGCAGCCAAGTTCACGGGACAGACCCCAATACGCAGTATTTT. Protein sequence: CASSQVHGTDPNTQYF.

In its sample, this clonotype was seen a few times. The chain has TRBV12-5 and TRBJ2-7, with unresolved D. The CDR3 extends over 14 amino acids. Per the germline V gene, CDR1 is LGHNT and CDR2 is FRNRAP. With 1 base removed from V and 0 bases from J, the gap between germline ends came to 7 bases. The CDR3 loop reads CASGLGWSSYEQYV. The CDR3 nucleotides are TGTGCTAGTGGTTTGGGCTGGAGCTCCTACGAGCAGTACGTC.

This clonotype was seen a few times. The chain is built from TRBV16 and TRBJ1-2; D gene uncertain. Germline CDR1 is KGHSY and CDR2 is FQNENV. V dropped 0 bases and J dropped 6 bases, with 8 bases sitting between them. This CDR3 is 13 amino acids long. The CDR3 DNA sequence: TGTGCCAGCAGCCAATCGCCACTGGATGGCTACACCTTC. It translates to CASSQSPLDGYTF.

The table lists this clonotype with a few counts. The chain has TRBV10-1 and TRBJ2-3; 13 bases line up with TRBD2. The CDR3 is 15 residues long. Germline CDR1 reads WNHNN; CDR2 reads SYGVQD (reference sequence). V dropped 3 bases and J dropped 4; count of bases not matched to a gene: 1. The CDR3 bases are TGCGCCAGCAGTGAAACTAGCGGGGGGGCAGATACGCAGTATTTT. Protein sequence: CASSETSGGADTQYF.